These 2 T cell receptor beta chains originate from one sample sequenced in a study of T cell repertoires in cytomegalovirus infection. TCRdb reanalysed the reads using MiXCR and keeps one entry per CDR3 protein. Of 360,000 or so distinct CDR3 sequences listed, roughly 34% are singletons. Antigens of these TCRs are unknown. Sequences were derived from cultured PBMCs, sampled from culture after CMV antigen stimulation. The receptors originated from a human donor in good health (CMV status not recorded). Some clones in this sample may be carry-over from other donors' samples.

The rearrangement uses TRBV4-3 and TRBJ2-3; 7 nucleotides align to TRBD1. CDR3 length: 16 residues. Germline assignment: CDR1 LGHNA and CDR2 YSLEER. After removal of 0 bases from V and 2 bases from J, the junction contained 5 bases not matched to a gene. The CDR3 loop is CASSQDTGQTTDTQYF. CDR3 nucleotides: TGCGCCAGCAGCCAAGATACGGGACAGACCACAGATACGCAGTATTTT.

The CDR3 loop reads CASGGRQGETQYF. CDR3 nucleotides: TGTGCCAGCGGGGGTCGACAGGGGGAGACCCAGTACTTC. The V gene is TRBV25-1, the J gene TRBJ2-5, with 8 bases identical to TRBD1. The J segment lost 5 bases and the V segment lost 8 bases, leaving 7 bases of the junction unmatched. Germline loops: CDR1 MGHDK, CDR2 SYGVNS. CDR3 length: 13 amino acids.